The 14 T cell receptor beta chains given below trace back to one sample, sequenced in a study of blood T cell repertoires in COVID-19. TCRdb keeps only in-frame clones here, not all; method: immunoSEQ multiplex PCR. The repertoire holds about 250,000 clones, with 75% to 90% as singletons. The source material was PBMCs or T cells enriched from blood (not recorded which). These receptors all stem from a young woman who had recovered from COVID-19.

The V and J genes are TRBV5-1 and TRBJ1-4; D unclear. The CDR3 is 15 residues long. Germline lookup yields CDR1 SGHRS and CDR2 YFSETQ. The V end was cut by 0 bases, the J end by 5 bases, with 11 bases between. CDR3 in DNA: TGCGCCAGCAGCTTGGGTTCAGGAGGAAATGAAAAACTGTTTTTT. Encoded protein: CASSLGSGGNEKLFF.

The genes are TRBV12-3 or TRBV12-4 and TRBJ2-7; 10 nucleotides line up with TRBD1. The CDR3 runs 13 residues. V gave up 6 bases and J gave up 2 bases; unmatched junction bases: 1. CDR3 nucleotides: TGTGCCAGCAGCGGGACAGGGGCCTACGAGCAGTACTTC. This encodes CASSGTGAYEQYF.

This chain joins TRBV5-4 and TRBJ1-6, with 7 bases aligning to TRBD1. The germline CDR1 and CDR2 sequences are SGHNT and YYREEE (reference sequence). This CDR3 has 14 amino acids. Germline trimming cut 0 bases from V and 8 bases from J; bases unmatched to any gene: 2. The CDR3 sequence is CASSLDRGYSPLHF. The CDR3 nucleotides read TGTGCCAGCAGCTTGGACAGGGGTTATTCACCCCTCCACTTT.

The rearrangement uses TRBV30 and TRBJ1-3; perhaps TRBD1 as D (6 bases). Germline-derived CDR1 and CDR2 are GTSNPN and SVGIG (reference sequence). V lost 0 bases and J lost 2, with 8 bases in between. This CDR3 has 14 amino acids. CDR3 region: CAWSVGGPGNTIYF. The CDR3 DNA reads TGTGCCTGGAGTGTAGGGGGTCCTGGAAACACCATATATTTT.

Remarks on this clone: Distinct nucleotide sequences in the sample also encode this CDR3. This chain joins TRBV24-1 and TRBJ2-3; 10 nucleotides match TRBD1. CDR3 length equals 15 residues. Germline V lookup: CDR1 KGHDR, CDR2 SFDVKD. V lost 3 bases, J lost 3 bases, and 2 bases stayed unmatched. The CDR3 spells CATSDPGQGTDTQYF. CDR3 DNA sequence: TGTGCCACCAGTGATCCGGGACAGGGGACAGATACGCAGTATTTT.

This clone was observed a single time. The DNA for the CDR3 is TGTGCCACCAGGGTTTTCGCCAGGGGTGTTCCTTCACCCCTCCACTTT. Amino acid sequence: CATRVFARGVPSPLHF. The chain is built from TRBV24-1 and TRBJ1-6, with TRBD1 as a possible D gene (6 bases). V shed 7 bases and J shed 9 bases, with 21 bases lying between them. CDR1 is KGHDR, CDR2 SFDVKD, per germline. The CDR3 loop spans 16 amino acids.

V is TRBV9 and J is TRBJ2-3, with 10 bases matching TRBD2. V gave up 1 base and J gave up 3 bases; unmatched junction bases: 8. The length of the CDR3 is 17 residues. From germline, CDR1 is SGDLS and CDR2 YYNGEE. CDR3 region: CASSVSASGGSTDTQYF. CDR3 sequence (DNA): TGTGCCAGCAGCGTATCGGCTAGCGGGGGCTCTACAGATACGCAGTATTTT.

This chain links TRBV3-1 (or the pseudogene TRBV3-2) with TRBJ2-3; 16 bases match TRBD2. The V and J ends lost 6 bases and 1 base, in that order; junction bases with no gene match: 13. The CDR3 loop spans 20 amino acids. Per the germline V gene, CDR1 is LGHDT and CDR2 is YNNKEL (reference sequence). CDR3 loop: CASSLTSPGLAGGGTDTQYF. In nucleotides, the CDR3 is TGTGCCAGCAGTCTAACGTCCCCGGGACTAGCGGGGGGGGGCACAGATACGCAGTATTTT.

The chain uses TRBV21-1 and TRBJ2-7; the table's D call of TRBD2 was not tested on the DNA. TRBV21-1 is described as a pseudogene. The CDR3 is 9 amino acids. CDR3 residues: CAIAGEQYF. CDR3 nucleotide sequence: TGTGCCATTGCGGGGGAGCAGTACTTC.

The rearrangement joins TRBV7-9 to TRBJ2-4; D is perhaps TRBD1 (5 bases). The CDR3 consists of 14 residues. Germline V gives CDR1 SEHNR, CDR2 FQNEAQ (reference sequence). With 1 base removed from V and 7 bases from J, the gap between germline ends came to 11 bases. As DNA, the CDR3 is TGTGCCAGCAGCTTAGGGGGCAACCGGAACATTCAGTACTTC. Its translation: CASSLGGNRNIQYF.

The V gene is TRBV20-1, the J gene TRBJ1-1, with no clear D. Germline values: CDR1 DFQATT, CDR2 SNEGSKA (reference sequence). The CDR3 spans 11 residues. Trimming cost V 5 bases and J 4 bases, with 8 bases left between them. CDR3 DNA sequence: TGCAGTGCTCTGGAGGGCACTGAAGCTTTCTTT. As protein: CSALEGTEAFF.

This clone showed up many times. This chain uses TRBV5-5 with TRBJ1-1; tentative D call: TRBD1 (5 bases). In germline, CDR1 is SGHKS, CDR2 YYEKEE (reference sequence). This CDR3 has 13 residues. Trimming removed 6 bases at V and 7 bases at J, with 16 bases between. The CDR3 sequence: CASIPRGGVEAFF. Written as DNA, the CDR3 is TGTGCCAGCATCCCACGCGGGGGGGTTGAAGCTTTCTTT. The whole variable domain, filled in from reference TRBV5-5 and TRBJ1-1, reads DAGVTQSPTHLIKTRGQQVTLRCSPISGHKSVSWYQQVLGQGPQFIFQYYEKEERGRGNFPDRFSARQFPNYSSELNVNALLLGDSALYLCASIPRGGVEAFFGQGTRLTVV.

This chain connects TRBV6-5 to TRBJ2-3, with a tentative D call TRBD2 (5 bases). This CDR3 is built from 11 residues. V was trimmed by 6 bases and J by 9 bases, leaving 10 bases between them. The germline V gene has CDR1 MNHEY and CDR2 SVGAGI. As DNA, the CDR3 is TGTGCCAGCAGCCGAGGGAAAACGCAGTATTTT. The encoded protein is CASSRGKTQYF.

The V gene is TRBV24-1, the J gene TRBJ1-1; a possible D gene is TRBD1 (5 bases). The CDR3 consists of 14 residues. Between the trimmed V and J ends, which lost 5 bases and 2 bases, there was a span of 11 bases. The V gene's germline CDR1 is KGHDR and CDR2 SFDVKD. DNA for the CDR3: TGTGCCACCAGTGGCTCAGGGACTAACACTGAAGCTTTCTTT. Amino acid sequence: CATSGSGTNTEAFF.